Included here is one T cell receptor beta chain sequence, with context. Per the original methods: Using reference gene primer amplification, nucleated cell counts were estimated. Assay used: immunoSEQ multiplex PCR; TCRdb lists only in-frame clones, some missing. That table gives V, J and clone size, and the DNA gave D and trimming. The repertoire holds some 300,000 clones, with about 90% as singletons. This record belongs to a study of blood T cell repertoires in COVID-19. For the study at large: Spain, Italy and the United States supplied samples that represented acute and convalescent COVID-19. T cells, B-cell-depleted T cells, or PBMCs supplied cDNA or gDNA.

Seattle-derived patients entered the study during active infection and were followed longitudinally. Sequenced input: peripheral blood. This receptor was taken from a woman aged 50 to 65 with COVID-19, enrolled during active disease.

The CDR3 DNA is TGTGCCAGCAGACGGACAGGGTTTCAGGGAAACACCATATATTTT. Its protein is CASRRTGFQGNTIYF. The chain carries TRBV11-2 and TRBJ1-3, with 8 bases matching TRBD1. From germline, CDR1 is SGHAT and CDR2 FQNNGV. Trimming cost V 6 bases and J 4 bases; bases outside gene matches: 8. The CDR3 covers 15 residues.